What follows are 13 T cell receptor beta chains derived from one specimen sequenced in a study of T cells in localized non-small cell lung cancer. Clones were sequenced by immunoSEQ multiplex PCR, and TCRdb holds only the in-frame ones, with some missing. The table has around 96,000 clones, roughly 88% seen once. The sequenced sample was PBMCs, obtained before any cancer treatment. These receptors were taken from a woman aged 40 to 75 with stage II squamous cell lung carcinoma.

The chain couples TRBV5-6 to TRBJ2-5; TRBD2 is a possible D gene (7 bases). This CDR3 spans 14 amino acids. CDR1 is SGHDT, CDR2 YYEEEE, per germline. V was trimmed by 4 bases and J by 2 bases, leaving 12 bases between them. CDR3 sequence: CASSQGGGQETQYF. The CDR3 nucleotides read TGTGCCAGCAGCCAAGGGGGGGGTCAAGAGACCCAGTACTTC.

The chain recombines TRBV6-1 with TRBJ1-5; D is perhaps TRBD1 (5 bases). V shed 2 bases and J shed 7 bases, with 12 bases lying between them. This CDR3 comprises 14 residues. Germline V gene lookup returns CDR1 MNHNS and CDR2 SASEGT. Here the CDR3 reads CASSEFRDDQPQHF. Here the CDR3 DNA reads TGTGCCAGCAGTGAATTCAGGGACGACCAGCCCCAGCATTTT.

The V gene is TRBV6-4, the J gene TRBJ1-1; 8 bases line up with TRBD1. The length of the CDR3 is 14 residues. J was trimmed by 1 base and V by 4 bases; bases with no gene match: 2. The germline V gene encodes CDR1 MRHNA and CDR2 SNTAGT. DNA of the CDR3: TGTGCCAGCAGTGTTGACAGGGGGAACACTGAAGCTTTCTTT. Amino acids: CASSVDRGNTEAFF.

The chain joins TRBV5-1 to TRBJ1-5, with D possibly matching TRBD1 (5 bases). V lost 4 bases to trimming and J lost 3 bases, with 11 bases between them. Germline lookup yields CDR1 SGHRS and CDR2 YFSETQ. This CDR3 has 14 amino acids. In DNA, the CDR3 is TGCGCCAGCAGCCAAACGGGACTCAATCAGCCCCAGCATTTT. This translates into CASSQTGLNQPQHF. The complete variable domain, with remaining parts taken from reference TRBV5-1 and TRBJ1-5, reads KAGVTQTPRYLIKTRGQQVTLSCSPISGHRSVSWYQQTPGQGLQFLFEYFSETQRNKGNFPGRFSGRQFSNSRSEMNVSTLELGDSALYLCASSQTGLNQPQHFGDGTRLSIL.

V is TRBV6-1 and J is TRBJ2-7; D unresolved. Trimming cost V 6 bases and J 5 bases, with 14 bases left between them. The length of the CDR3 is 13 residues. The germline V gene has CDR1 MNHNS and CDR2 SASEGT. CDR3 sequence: CASSKGSLNEQYF. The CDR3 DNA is TGTGCCAGCAGCAAGGGCTCTTTAAACGAGCAGTACTTC.

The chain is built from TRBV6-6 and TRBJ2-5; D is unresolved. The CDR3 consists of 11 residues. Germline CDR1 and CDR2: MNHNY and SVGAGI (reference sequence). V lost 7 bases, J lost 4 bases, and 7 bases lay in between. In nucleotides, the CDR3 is TGTGCCAGCACGTGGGGAGAGACCCAGTACTTC. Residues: CASTWGETQYF.

The CDR3 sequence: CASSLRQGSHYGYTF. In nucleotides, the CDR3 is TGTGCCAGCAGCCTCCGACAGGGTTCTCACTATGGCTACACCTTC. This chain connects TRBV9 to TRBJ1-2; the match to TRBD1 covers 7 bases. The CDR3 runs to 15 residues. J lost 3 bases, V lost 4 bases, and 9 bases had no gene match. CDR1 is SGDLS, CDR2 YYNGEE, per germline.

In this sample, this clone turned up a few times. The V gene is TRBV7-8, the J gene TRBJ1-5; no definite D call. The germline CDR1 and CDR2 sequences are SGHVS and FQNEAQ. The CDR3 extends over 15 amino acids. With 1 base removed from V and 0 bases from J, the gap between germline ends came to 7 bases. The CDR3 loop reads CASSLVGDSNQPQHF. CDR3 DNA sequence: TGTGCCAGCAGCTTAGTAGGCGATAGCAATCAGCCCCAGCATTTT.

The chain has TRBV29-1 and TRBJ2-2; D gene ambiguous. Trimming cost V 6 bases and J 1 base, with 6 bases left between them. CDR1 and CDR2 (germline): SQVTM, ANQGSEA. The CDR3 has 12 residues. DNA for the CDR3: TGCAGCGTGGGCCAGAACACCGGGGAGCTGTTTTTT. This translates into CSVGQNTGELFF.

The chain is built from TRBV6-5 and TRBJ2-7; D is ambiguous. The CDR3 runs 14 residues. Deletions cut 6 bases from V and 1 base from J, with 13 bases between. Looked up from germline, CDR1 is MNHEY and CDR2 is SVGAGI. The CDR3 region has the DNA TGTGCCAGCAGCTCCGTCCCGAAATCCTACGAGCAGTACTTC. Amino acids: CASSSVPKSYEQYF.

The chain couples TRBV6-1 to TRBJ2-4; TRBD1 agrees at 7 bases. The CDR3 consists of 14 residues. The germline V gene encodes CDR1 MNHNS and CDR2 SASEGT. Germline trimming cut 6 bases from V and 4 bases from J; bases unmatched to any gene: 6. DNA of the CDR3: TGTGCCAGCAGCCTACCGGGACAGAAAAACATTCAGTACTTC. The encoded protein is CASSLPGQKNIQYF.

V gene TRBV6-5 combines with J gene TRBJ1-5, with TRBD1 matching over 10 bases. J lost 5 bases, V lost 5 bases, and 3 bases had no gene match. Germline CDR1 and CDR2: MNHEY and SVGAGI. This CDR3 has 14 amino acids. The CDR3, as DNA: TGTGCCAGCAGTAGGACAGGGGGTGATCAGCCCCAGCATTTT. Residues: CASSRTGGDQPQHF.

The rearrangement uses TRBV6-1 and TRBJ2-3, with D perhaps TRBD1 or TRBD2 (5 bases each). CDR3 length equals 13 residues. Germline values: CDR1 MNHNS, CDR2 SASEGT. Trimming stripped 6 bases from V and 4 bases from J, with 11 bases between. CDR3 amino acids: CASSPVGPDTQYF. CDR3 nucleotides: TGTGCCAGCAGCCCCGTGGGACCAGATACGCAGTATTTT.